The table lists the clone carrying this T cell receptor (beta chain) with a few counts. This entry belongs to a study of cytomegalovirus exposure and HLA in healthy donors. 13 Jbeta primers and 60 Vbeta primers were used for the PCR. Only in-frame clones appear in the TCRdb table, and some are missing; sequencing was by immunoSEQ multiplex PCR. The sample carries roughly 150,000 clones, roughly 67% recorded once. The CDR3 runs 13 residues. V was cut by 4 bases and J by 5 bases, with 11 bases left in between. Germline loops: CDR1 SQVTM, CDR2 ANQGSEA. The origin of this receptor is a woman in her late teens or twenties in good health and CMV-seropositive. The chain is built from TRBV29-1 and TRBJ1-4; no clear D. Sequencing input: PBMCs. This CDR3 reads CSVGWSGNEKLFF. The CDR3 nucleotides read TGCAGCGTTGGTTGGTCGGGGAATGAAAAACTGTTTTTT.